The TCR beta chain described here comes from a study of regulatory T cells in long-lasting Graves disease. Specified time point: newly diagnosed GD, antithyroid drugs for less than 3 months. Following extraction of RNA from PBMCs, that RNA was used to make the TCR library. Through Arm-PCR of CDR3 regions and iRepertoire HTBI primers, TCR beta libraries were built. From the multiplex PCR reads, TCRdb called clonotypes with MiXCR, one entry per CDR3 protein. The table includes about 450,000 distinct CDR3 sequences, 12% to 15% detected once. Germline V CDR1 and CDR2: GTSNPN, SVGIG (reference sequence). The V end was cut by 3 bases, the J end by 4 bases, with 13 bases between. This CDR3 comprises 14 residues. This sample also belongs to another study, concerning T cells in Graves' hyperthyroidism and ophthalmopathy. This second study says: Researchers barred patients who had uncontrolled infection, other autoimmune disease, pregnancy or lactation. From stable hyperthyroidism, ophthalmopathy was separated by a 13 V-J model.

This TCR derives from a woman aged 45-60 years with Graves disease. This sample comprised peripheral blood mononuclear cells (PBMCs), obtained at new diagnosis, from a patient treated with antithyroid drugs. The rearrangement joins TRBV30 to TRBJ1-5, with a tentative D call TRBD1 (5 bases). The CDR3 DNA reads TGTGCCTGGAGCCGGACGGGACTTAATCAGCCCCAGCATTTT. Translated: CAWSRTGLNQPQHF.